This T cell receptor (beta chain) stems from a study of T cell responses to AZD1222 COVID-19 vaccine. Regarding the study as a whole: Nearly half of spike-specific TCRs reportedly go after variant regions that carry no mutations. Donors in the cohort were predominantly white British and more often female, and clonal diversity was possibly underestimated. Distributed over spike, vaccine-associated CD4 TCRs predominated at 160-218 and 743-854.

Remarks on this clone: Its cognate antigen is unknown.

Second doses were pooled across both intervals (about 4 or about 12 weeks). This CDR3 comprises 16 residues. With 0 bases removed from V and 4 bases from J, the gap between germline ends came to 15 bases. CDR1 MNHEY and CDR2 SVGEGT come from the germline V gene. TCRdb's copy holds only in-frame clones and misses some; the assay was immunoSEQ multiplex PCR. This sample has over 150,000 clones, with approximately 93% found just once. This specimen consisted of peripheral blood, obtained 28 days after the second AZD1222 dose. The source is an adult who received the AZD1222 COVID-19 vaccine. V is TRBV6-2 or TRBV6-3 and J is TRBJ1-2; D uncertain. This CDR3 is CASSYSGLKPLYGYTF. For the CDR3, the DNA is TGTGCCAGCAGTTACTCAGGCCTAAAGCCACTCTATGGCTACACCTTC.